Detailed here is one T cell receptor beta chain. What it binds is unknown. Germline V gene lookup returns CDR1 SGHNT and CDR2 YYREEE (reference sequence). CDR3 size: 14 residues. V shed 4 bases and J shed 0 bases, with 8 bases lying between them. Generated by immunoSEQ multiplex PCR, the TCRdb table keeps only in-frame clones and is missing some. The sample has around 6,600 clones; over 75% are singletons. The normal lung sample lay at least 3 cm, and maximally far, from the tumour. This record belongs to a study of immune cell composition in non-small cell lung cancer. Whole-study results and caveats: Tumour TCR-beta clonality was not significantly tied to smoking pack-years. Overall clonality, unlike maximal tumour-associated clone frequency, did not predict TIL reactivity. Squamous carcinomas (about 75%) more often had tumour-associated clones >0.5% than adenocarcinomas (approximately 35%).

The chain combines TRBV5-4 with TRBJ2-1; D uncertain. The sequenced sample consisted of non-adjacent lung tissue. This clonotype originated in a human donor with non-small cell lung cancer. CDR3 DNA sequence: TGTGCCAGCAGCCCTGAGAGCTCCTACAATGAGCAGTTCTTC. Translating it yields CASSPESSYNEQFF.